Presented here are 3 T cell receptor beta chains from one specimen sequenced in a study of blood T cells in healthy people across ages. Using a J-beta primer mix together with a sample-barcoded 5' primer, a second PCR was run for about 6 to 11 cycles. TCRdb itself ran the 5' RACE reads through MiXCR, one entry per CDR3 protein. The sample carries under 1,000,000 distinct CDR3 sequences, 35% to 60% recorded once. Material: blood. These receptors originate from an elderly man in good health.

The chain uses TRBV29-1 and TRBJ2-3; the D gene is possibly TRBD1 (5 bases). Germline V lookup: CDR1 SQVTM, CDR2 ANQGSEA. The length of the CDR3 is 15 residues. The germline V and J ends were trimmed by 1 base and 6 bases, with 17 bases remaining between them. CDR3 region: CSVEAQGTSADTQYF. The CDR3 DNA sequence: TGCAGCGTTGAAGCCCAGGGAACGAGTGCGGATACGCAGTATTTT.

The chain couples TRBV5-1 to TRBJ2-1; tentative D call: TRBD2 (6 bases). Germline V gene sequence: CDR1 SGHRS, CDR2 YFSETQ. The CDR3 covers 13 residues. V was cut by 2 bases and J by 9 bases, with 12 bases left in between. CDR3 in DNA: TGCGCCAGCAGCTTTTCGGGGGTCGGTGAGCAGTTCTTC. Its protein is CASSFSGVGEQFF.

The sample holds a few counts of this clonotype. A much larger clone sits a single nucleotide away, making a read error possible. The chain has TRBV25-1 and TRBJ2-3, with 7 bases aligning to TRBD1. V lost 2 bases, J lost 4 bases, and 0 bases stayed unmatched. Germline V gene data show CDR1 as MGHDK and CDR2 as SYGVNS. The CDR3 runs 13 residues. The chain's CDR3 is CASSETGADTQYF. The CDR3 bases are TGTGCCAGCAGTGAAACAGGGGCAGATACGCAGTATTTT.